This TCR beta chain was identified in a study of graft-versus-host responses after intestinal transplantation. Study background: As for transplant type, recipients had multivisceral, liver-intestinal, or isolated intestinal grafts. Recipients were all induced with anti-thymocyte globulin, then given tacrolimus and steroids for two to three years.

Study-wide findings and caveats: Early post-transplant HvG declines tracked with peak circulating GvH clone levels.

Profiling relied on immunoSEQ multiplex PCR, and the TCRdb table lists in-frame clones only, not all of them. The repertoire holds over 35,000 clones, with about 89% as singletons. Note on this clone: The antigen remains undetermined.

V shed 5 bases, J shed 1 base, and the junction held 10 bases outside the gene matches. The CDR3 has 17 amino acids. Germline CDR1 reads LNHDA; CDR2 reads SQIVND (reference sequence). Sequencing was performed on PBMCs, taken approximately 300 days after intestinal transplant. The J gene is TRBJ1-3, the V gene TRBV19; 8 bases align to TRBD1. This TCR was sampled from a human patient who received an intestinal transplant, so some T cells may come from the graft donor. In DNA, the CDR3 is TGTGCCAGTAGTCCAAGCGGGACAGGTGGATCTGGAAACACCATATATTTT. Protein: CASSPSGTGGSGNTIYF.